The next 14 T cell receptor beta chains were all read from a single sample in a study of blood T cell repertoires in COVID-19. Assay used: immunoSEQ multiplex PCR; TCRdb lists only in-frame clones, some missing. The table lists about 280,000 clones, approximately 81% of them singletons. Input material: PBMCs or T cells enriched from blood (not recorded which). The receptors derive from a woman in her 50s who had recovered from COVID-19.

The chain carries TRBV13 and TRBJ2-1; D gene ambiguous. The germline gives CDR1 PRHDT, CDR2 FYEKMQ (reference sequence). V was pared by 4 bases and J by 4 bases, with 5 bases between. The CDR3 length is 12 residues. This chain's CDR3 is CASSSTYNEQFF. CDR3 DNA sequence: TGTGCCAGCAGCTCGACTTACAATGAGCAGTTCTTC.

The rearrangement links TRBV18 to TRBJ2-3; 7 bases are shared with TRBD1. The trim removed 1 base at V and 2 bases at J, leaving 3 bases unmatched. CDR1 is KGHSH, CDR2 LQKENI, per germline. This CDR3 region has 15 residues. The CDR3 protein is CASSPRDRVTDTQYF. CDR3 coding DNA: TGTGCCAGCTCACCACGTGACAGGGTCACAGATACGCAGTATTTT.

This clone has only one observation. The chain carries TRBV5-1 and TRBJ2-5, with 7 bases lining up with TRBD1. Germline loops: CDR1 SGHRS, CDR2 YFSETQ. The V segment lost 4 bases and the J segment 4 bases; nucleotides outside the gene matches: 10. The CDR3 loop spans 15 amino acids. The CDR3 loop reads CASSQTGQLVETQYF. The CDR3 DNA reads TGCGCCAGCAGCCAAACGGGACAGCTGGTAGAGACCCAGTACTTC.

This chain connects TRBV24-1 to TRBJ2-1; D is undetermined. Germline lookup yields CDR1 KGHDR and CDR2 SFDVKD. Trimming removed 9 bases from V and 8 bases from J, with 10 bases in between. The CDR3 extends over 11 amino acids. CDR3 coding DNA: TGTGCCACCGCACGGGTCGATGAGCAGTTCTTC. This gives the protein CATARVDEQFF.

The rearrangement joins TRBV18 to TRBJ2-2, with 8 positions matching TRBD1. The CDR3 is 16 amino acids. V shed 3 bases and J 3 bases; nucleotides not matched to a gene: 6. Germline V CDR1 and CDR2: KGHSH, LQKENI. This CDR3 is CASSPAGGTDTGELFF. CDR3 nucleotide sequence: TGTGCCAGCTCACCGGCAGGGGGCACGGACACCGGGGAGCTGTTTTTT.

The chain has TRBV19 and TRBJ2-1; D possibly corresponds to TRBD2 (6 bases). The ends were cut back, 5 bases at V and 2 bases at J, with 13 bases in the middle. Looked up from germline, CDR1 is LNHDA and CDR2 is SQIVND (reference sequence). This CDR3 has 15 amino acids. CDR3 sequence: CASSSSRDAYNEQFF. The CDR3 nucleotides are TGTGCCAGTAGTTCCTCGCGGGACGCCTACAATGAGCAGTTCTTC.

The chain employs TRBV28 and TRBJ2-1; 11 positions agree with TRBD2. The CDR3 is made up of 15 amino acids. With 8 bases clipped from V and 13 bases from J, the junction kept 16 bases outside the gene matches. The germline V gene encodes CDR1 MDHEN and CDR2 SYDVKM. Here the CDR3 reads CASGATSGGLGGQFF. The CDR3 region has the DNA TGTGCCAGCGGGGCTACTAGCGGGGGTCTTGGCGGTCAGTTCTTC.

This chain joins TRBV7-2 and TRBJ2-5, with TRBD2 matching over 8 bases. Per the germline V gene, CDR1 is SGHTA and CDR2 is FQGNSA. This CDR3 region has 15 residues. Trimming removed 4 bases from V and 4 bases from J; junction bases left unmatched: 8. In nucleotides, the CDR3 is TGTGCCAGCAGCTCCCGGGGGGGGATAGCAGAGACCCAGTACTTC. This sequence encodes CASSSRGGIAETQYF.

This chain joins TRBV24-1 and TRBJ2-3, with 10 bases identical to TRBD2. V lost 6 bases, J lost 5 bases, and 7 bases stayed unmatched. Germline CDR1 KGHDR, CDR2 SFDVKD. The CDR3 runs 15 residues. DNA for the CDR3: TGTGCCACCAGTACCGGGACTAGCGTGGTAGATACGCAGTATTTT. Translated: CATSTGTSVVDTQYF.

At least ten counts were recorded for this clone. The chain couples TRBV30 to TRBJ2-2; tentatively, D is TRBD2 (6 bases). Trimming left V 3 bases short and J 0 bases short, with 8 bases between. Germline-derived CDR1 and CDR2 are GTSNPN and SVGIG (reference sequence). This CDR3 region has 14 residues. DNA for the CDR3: TGTGCCTGGAGCAGACTAGCGAACACCGGGGAGCTGTTTTTT. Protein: CAWSRLANTGELFF.

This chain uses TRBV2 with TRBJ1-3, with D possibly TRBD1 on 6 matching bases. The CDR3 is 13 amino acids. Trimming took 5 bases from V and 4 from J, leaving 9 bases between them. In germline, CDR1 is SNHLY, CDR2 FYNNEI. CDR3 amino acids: CASSSGVGNTIYF. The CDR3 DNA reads TGTGCCAGCAGTTCAGGGGTCGGAAACACCATATATTTT.

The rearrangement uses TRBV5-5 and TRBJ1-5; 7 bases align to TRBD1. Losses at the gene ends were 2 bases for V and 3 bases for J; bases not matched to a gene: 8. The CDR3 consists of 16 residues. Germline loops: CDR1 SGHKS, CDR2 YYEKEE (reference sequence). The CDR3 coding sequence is TGTGCCAGCAGCTTTAGGGGGGACAGCCCCAATCAGCCCCAGCATTTT. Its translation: CASSFRGDSPNQPQHF. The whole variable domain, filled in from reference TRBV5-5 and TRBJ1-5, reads DAGVTQSPTHLIKTRGQQVTLRCSPISGHKSVSWYQQVLGQGPQFIFQYYEKEERGRGNFPDRFSARQFPNYSSELNVNALLLGDSALYLCASSFRGDSPNQPQHFGDGTRLSIL.

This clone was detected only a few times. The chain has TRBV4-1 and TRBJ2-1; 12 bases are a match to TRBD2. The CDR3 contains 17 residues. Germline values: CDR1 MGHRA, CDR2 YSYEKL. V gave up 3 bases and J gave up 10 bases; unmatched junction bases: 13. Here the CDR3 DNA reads TGCGCCAGCAGCCAGAACAATGGAGGACTAGCGGGGCGGGAGCAGTTCTTC. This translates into CASSQNNGGLAGREQFF.

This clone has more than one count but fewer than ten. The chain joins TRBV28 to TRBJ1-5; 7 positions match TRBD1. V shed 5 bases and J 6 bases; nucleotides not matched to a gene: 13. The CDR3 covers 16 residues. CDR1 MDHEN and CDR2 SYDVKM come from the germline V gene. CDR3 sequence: CASSKTGGQWGQPQHF. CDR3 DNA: TGTGCCAGCAGTAAGACCGGGGGACAGTGGGGTCAGCCCCAGCATTTT. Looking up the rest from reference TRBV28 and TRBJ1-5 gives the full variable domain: DVKVTQSSRYLVKRTGEKVFLECVQDMDHENMFWYRQDPGLGLRLIYFSYDVKMKEKGDIPEGYSVSREKKERFSLILESASTNQTSMYLCASSKTGGQWGQPQHFGDGTRLSIL.